The 15 T cell receptor beta chains presented below share a single source sample, sequenced in a study of blood T cell repertoires in COVID-19. This table comes from immunoSEQ multiplex PCR, and its TCRdb copy is limited to in-frame clones, with some not included. The sample records roughly 280,000 clones, roughly 80% being singletons. The sequencing input was peripheral blood. The receptor source for this set is a man aged 55-75 years who had recovered from COVID-19.

This chain joins TRBV28 and TRBJ1-1; TRBD1 agrees at 7 bases. The V gene's germline CDR1 is MDHEN and CDR2 SYDVKM. CDR3 size: 14 residues. J was trimmed by 5 bases and V by 7 bases; bases with no gene match: 10. CDR3 nucleotides: TGTGCCAGCAAATCGACAGGGACGAGGACTGAAGCTTTCTTT. Its protein is CASKSTGTRTEAFF.

The chain uses TRBV3-1 (or the pseudogene TRBV3-2) and TRBJ1-1; a weak D match, TRBD1 (6 bases). Germline V gene lookup returns CDR1 LGHDT and CDR2 YNNKEL (reference sequence). Trimming took 2 bases from V and 1 from J, leaving 11 bases between them. This CDR3 contains 15 residues. This CDR3 reads CASSQRGGGNTEAFF. In nucleotides, the CDR3 is TGTGCCAGCAGCCAAAGAGGGGGGGGGAACACTGAAGCTTTCTTT.

This chain joins TRBV19 and TRBJ2-7, with D possibly matching TRBD2 (6 bases). V lost 6 bases to trimming and J lost 3 bases, with 18 bases between them. CDR1 and CDR2 from the germline V gene are LNHDA and SQIVND (reference sequence). The CDR3 runs to 15 residues. CDR3 DNA: TGTGCCAGTAGACAGCTTCACGGGAGCCTCTACGAGCAGTACTTC. Translating it yields CASRQLHGSLYEQYF.

This clone was recorded at least ten times. J is TRBJ1-5 and V is TRBV19, with no clear D. The CDR3 has 14 amino acids. With 6 bases removed from V and 0 bases from J, the gap between germline ends came to 9 bases. The germline V gene has CDR1 LNHDA and CDR2 SQIVND (reference sequence). The CDR3 spells CASSQMHSNQPQHF. DNA for the CDR3: TGTGCCAGTAGCCAGATGCATAGCAATCAGCCCCAGCATTTT.

In its sample, this clone was seen once. The rearrangement uses TRBV18 and TRBJ2-1; 8 bases fit TRBD1. Germline loops: CDR1 KGHSH, CDR2 LQKENI. The CDR3 runs 14 residues. With 3 bases clipped from V and 12 bases from J, the junction kept 10 bases outside the gene matches. The CDR3 protein is CASSPPQGANGQFF. The CDR3 DNA sequence: TGTGCCAGCTCACCCCCGCAGGGGGCGAACGGGCAGTTCTTC.

The rearrangement uses TRBV6-1 and TRBJ2-2, with D maybe TRBD1 (6 bases). The V gene's germline CDR1 is MNHNS and CDR2 SASEGT. The V and J ends lost 2 bases and 4 bases respectively, with 11 bases between them. The CDR3 covers 15 residues. The CDR3 nucleotides are TGTGCCAGCAGTGAACCCGGACAGCCCACCGGGGAGCTGTTTTTT. Encoded protein: CASSEPGQPTGELFF.

The V gene is TRBV11-2, the J gene TRBJ2-5, with D possibly matching TRBD2 (6 bases). V shed 1 base and J shed 5 bases, with 14 bases lying between them. Germline V gene data show CDR1 as SGHAT and CDR2 as FQNNGV. The CDR3 is 15 residues long. CDR3: CASSLVTGVGETQYF. CDR3 bases: TGTGCCAGCAGCTTAGTTACGGGAGTTGGGGAGACCCAGTACTTC. The variable domain in full, completed from reference TRBV11-2 and TRBJ2-5, reads EAGVAQSPRYKIIEKRQSVAFWCNPISGHATLYWYQQILGQGPKLLIQFQNNGVVDDSQLPKDRFSAERLKGVDSTLKIQPAKLEDSAVYLCASSLVTGVGETQYFGPGTRLLVL.

This chain connects TRBV10-1 to TRBJ2-7, with D possibly being TRBD1 (5 bases). The CDR3 totals 19 residues. Germline CDR1 WNHNN, CDR2 SYGVQD (reference sequence). V was clipped by 2 bases and J by 0 bases, with 23 bases between them. This CDR3 is CASSEKVGLGAGRSYEQYF. The CDR3 DNA follows: TGCGCCAGCAGTGAGAAAGTTGGCTTAGGGGCAGGACGCTCCTACGAGCAGTACTTC.

The V call is TRBV6-2 or TRBV6-3, the J call TRBJ2-1; TRBD2 matches 15 bases. CDR3 length: 16 amino acids. The junction had 7 bases not matched to a gene; V was cut back by 3 bases and J by 10 bases. Per germline, CDR1 MNHEY and CDR2 SVGEGT. CDR3 amino acids: CASSYGLAGGPREQFF. The CDR3 bases are TGTGCCAGCAGTTATGGACTAGCGGGAGGGCCCAGGGAGCAGTTCTTC.

The chain employs TRBV19 and TRBJ1-5, with 9 nucleotides matching TRBD1. CDR3 size: 13 residues. The V and J ends lost 5 bases and 7 bases, in that order; junction bases with no gene match: 3. Germline CDR1 reads LNHDA; CDR2 reads SQIVND (reference sequence). The CDR3 region has the DNA TGTGCCAGTAGTTCCGACAGGGGGCAGCCCCAGCATTTT. Protein sequence: CASSSDRGQPQHF.

This chain connects TRBV6-5 to TRBJ1-6, with TRBD1 as a possible D gene (6 bases). CDR1 is MNHEY, CDR2 SVGAGI, per germline. The ends were cut back, 5 bases at V and 8 bases at J, with 16 bases in the middle. The CDR3 runs to 15 residues. CDR3 loop: CASSPWGRTHSPLHF. As DNA, the CDR3 is TGTGCCAGCAGTCCCTGGGGGCGAACCCATTCACCCCTCCACTTT.

This clone was observed a single time. The chain combines TRBV7-6 with TRBJ2-1; TRBD2 agrees at 9 bases. CDR1 is SGHVS and CDR2 is FNYEAQ in the germline V gene. The trim removed 4 bases at V and 9 bases at J, leaving 7 bases unmatched. This CDR3 has 14 residues. The CDR3 sequence is CASSSAGGGFEQFF. CDR3 DNA: TGTGCCAGCAGCTCTGCGGGGGGGGGTTTTGAGCAGTTCTTC.

This chain uses TRBV30 with TRBJ2-7, with 10 bases that match TRBD2. Germline V CDR1 and CDR2: GTSNPN, SVGIG (reference sequence). This CDR3 region has 14 residues. The V and J ends lost 1 base and 7 bases, in that order; junction bases with no gene match: 7. CDR3 DNA: TGTGCCTGGAGTGGGCTAGCGGGAGTTGGGGAGCAGTACTTC. Protein: CAWSGLAGVGEQYF.

The chain combines TRBV5-4 with TRBJ2-1; D is perhaps TRBD1 (5 bases). The germline CDR1 and CDR2 sequences are SGHNT and YYREEE (reference sequence). The germline V and J ends were trimmed by 4 bases and 3 bases, with 14 bases remaining between them. The CDR3 is 15 residues long. The DNA of the CDR3 is TGTGCCAGCAGCCCGGACATTGGCAACTACAATGAGCAGTTCTTC. As protein: CASSPDIGNYNEQFF.

This clone occurred once. The genes are TRBV7-5 and TRBJ2-1; the DNA was not used to check the table's D call, TRBD2. TRBV7-5 has pseudogene status. The CDR3 loop spans 16 amino acids. CDR3 sequence (DNA): TGTGTCAGAAGCTTGGGGACTAGCGGGAGGGGCAATGAGCAGTTCTTC. As protein: CVRSLGTSGRGNEQFF.